Listed below are T cell receptor beta chains from one sample, sequenced in a study of shared clonotypes between healthy human individuals. Using immunoSEQ multiplex PCR, the repertoire was profiled, and TCRdb retains in-frame clones only, with some absent. The sample yields over a million clones, roughly 95% seen once. What was sequenced was naive CD4+ T cells sorted from blood. The receptors stem from a young man in good health. Each CDR3 is given with its conserved first and last residue. The order of the fields is D gene, V gene, clone size, J gene, CDR3 length, CDR3 protein. A D gene is named only where the DNA matches it firmly. Size is stated for part of the rows, as once, few or many counts, or as a class when the clone is expanded.

-	TRBV15	-	TRBJ2-2	13	CATSTARTGELFF
-	TRBV7-6	-	TRBJ2-1	15	CASSLGLAVDNEQFF
-	TRBV29-1	few	TRBJ1-2	13	CSVAGSANYGYTF
-	TRBV7-9	-	TRBJ2-7	12	CASSLGVYEQYF
TRBD2	TRBV2	-	TRBJ2-7	15	CASSGLAGDLYEQYF
TRBD2	TRBV6-1	-	TRBJ2-3	15	CASRAGPHTTDTQYF
-	TRBV7-6	few	TRBJ2-3	12	CASSQGGKAQYF
-	TRBV30	-	TRBJ2-2	14	CAHGGQQLTGELFF
-	TRBV11-2	-	TRBJ2-7	17	CASSLAPGSVVSYEQYF
-	TRBV5-1	-	TRBJ2-1	13	CASSPGAQNEQFF
-	TRBV6-1	-	TRBJ1-1	15	CASSELSRMNTEAFF
TRBD2	TRBV6-1	-	TRBJ2-1	14	CASSLTSGSGEQFF
TRBD2	TRBV18	-	TRBJ2-2	18	CASSQLRREESVTGELFF
-	TRBV7-2	-	TRBJ2-3	14	CATQGARSTDTQYF
-	TRBV20-1	once	TRBJ1-1	8	CSAPSTLF
TRBD1	TRBV6-1	-	TRBJ2-3	15	CASSTGQGKTDTQYF
-	TRBV18	-	TRBJ2-3	13	CASSLTISDTQYF
-	TRBV2	-	TRBJ2-7	12	CASRADYYEQYF
-	TRBV5-5	-	TRBJ1-1	14	CASSLGTTHREAFF
-	TRBV30	once	TRBJ1-5	14	CAWSVGAKLQPQHF
TRBD2	TRBV4-1	-	TRBJ2-1	18	CASSHAPARGRASNEQFF
-	TRBV27	-	TRBJ2-1	15	CASREPQGHNGEQFF
-	TRBV23-1	-	TRBJ1-5	17	CASSHAATDYSNQPQHF
-	TRBV15	-	TRBJ2-2	16	CATSRDERMNTGELFF
-	TRBV10-3	-	TRBJ2-1	16	CAISVLSFSLGNEQFF
-	TRBV28	-	TRBJ2-5	14	CAACLNSARETQYF
-	TRBV10-3	-	TRBJ1-3	14	CAIRQTLDGNTIYF
-	TRBV7-2	-	TRBJ1-4	13	CASSLGTGEKLFF
-	TRBV10-1	-	TRBJ2-2	15	CASSWGTRNSGELFF
-	TRBV9	-	TRBJ2-1	16	CASSPFGSGTYNEQFF
TRBD1	TRBV5-8	-	TRBJ1-5	17	CASSLGTGMPWNQPQHF
TRBD1	TRBV14	-	TRBJ2-7	15	CASSRRQGAEYEQYF
-	TRBV29-1	-	TRBJ2-7	12	CSVGQASYEQYF
TRBD2	TRBV27	-	TRBJ2-3	17	CASSLGEGFPSADTQYF
TRBD2	TRBV5-1	once	TRBJ2-3	13	CASSPRGGDTQYF
-	TRBV18	once	TRBJ1-1	12	CASSVKKTEAFF
TRBD1	TRBV6-6	-	TRBJ2-2	16	CASVTQRGRGTGELFF
TRBD2	TRBV7-3	-	TRBJ2-3	15	CASSRGGVFRDTQYF
-	TRBV5-1	-	TRBJ2-7	14	CASSVQGRSYEQYF
TRBD2	TRBV6-4	-	TRBJ2-1	13	CASSESGTHEQFF
-	TRBV5-4	-	TRBJ2-2	14	CASRLLDNTGELFF